This TCR beta chain was observed in a study of CD4 T cells in relation to SARS-CoV-2 and coronaviruses. Study in general: After roughly ten days of antigen culture, PBMC TCR beta CDR3s were sequenced. No peptide or an HIV-1 Nef peptide pool served as negative control. The restricting HLA molecule for shared crossreactive spike epitopes was mapped.

Method: immunoSEQ multiplex PCR; TCRdb's copy keeps in-frame clones and lacks some. Here the sample spans about 22,000 clones, 72% being singletons. The study's findings and limits: About 64% of donors had memory CD4+ clonotypes crossrecognizing SARS-CoV-2 and common cold coronavirus spike.

CD4+ T cells from unexposed donors were obtained before the COVID-19 pandemic (2011-2018). After approximately 10 days of culture, CD4+ T cells were isolated. The CDR3 loop spans 14 amino acids. CDR1 ENHRY and CDR2 SYGVKD come from the germline V gene. V lost 6 bases, J lost 10 bases, and 13 bases stayed unmatched. Notes on this clone: Antigen specificity is unknown.

The V call is TRBV10-3, the J call TRBJ2-7, with 9 bases aligning to TRBD1. The receptor comes from a human donor in good health. Sample: CD4+ T cells from PBMCs, cultured in vitro. The CDR3 DNA reads as TGTGCCATCAGGCCTCCGGGACAGGGCCACCCCCAGTACTTC. This sequence encodes CAIRPPGQGHPQYF.